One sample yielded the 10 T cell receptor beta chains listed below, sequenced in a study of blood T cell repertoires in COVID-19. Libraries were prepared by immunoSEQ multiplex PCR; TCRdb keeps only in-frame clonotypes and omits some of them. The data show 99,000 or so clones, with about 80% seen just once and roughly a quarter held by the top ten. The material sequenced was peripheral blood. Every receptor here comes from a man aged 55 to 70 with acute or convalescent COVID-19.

The DNA for the CDR3 is TGTGCCAGTAGTTCCGGCAGGGCGGCTGGAAACACCATATATTTT. Its protein product is CASSSGRAAGNTIYF. The chain links TRBV19 to TRBJ1-3, with D possibly matching TRBD1 (5 bases). This CDR3 comprises 15 residues. Germline CDR1 reads LNHDA; CDR2 reads SQIVND (reference sequence). Trimming took off 5 bases at V and 2 bases at J, with 13 bases between the two ends.

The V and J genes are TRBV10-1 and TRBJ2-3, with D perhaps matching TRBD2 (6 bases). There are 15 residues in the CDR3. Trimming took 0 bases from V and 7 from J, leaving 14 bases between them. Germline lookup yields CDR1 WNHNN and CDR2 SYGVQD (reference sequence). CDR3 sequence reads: CASSESSAGRNTQYF. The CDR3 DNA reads TGCGCCAGCAGTGAGTCTTCGGCAGGGAGGAATACGCAGTATTTT.

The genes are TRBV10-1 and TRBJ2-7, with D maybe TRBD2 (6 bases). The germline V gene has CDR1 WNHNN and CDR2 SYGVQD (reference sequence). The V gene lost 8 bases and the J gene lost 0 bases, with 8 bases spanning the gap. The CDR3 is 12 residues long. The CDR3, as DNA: TGCGCCAGCCGGGGGACCTCCTACGAGCAGTACTTC. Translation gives CASRGTSYEQYF.

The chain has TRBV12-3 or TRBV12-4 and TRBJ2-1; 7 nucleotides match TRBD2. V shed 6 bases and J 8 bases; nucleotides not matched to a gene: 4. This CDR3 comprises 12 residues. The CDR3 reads CASRGTSDEQFF. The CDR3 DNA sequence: TGTGCCAGCAGGGGAACTAGCGATGAGCAGTTCTTC.

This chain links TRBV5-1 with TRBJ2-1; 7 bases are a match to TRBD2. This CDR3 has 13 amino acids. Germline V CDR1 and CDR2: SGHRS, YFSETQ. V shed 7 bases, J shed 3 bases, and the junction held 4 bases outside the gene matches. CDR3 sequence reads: CASGEGNYNEQFF. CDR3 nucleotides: TGCGCCAGCGGGGAGGGAAACTACAATGAGCAGTTCTTC.

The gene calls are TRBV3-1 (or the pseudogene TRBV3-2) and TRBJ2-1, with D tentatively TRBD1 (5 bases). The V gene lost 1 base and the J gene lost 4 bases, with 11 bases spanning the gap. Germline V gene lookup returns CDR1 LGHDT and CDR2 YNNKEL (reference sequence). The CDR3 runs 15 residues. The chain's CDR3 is CASSQVTGTYNEQFF. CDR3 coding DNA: TGTGCCAGCAGCCAAGTCACAGGCACTTACAATGAGCAGTTCTTC.

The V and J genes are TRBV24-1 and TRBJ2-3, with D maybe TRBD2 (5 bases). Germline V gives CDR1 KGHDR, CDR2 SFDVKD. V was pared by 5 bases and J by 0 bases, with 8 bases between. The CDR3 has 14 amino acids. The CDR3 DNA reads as TGTGCCACCAGTGGACGGGGAAGCACAGATACGCAGTATTTT. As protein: CATSGRGSTDTQYF.

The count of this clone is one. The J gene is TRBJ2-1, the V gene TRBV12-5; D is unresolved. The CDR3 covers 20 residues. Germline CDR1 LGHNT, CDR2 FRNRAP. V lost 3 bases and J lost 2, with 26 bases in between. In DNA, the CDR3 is TGTGCTAGTGGTTTCCGGTCCCTCGATCGACTGGGTAGGACCTACAATGAGCAGTTCTTC. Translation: CASGFRSLDRLGRTYNEQFF.

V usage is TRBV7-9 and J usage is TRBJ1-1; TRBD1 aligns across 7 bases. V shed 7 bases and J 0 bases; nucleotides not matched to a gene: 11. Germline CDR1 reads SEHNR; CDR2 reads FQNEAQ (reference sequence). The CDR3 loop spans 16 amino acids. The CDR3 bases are TGTGCCAGCACCTTCGGACAGGCCACCCTGAACACTGAAGCTTTCTTT. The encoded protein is CASTFGQATLNTEAFF.

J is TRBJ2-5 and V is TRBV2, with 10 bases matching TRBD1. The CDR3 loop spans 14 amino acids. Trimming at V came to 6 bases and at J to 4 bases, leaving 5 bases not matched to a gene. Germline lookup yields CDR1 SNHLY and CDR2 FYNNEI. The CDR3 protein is CASRPGTGVETQYF. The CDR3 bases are TGTGCCAGCAGGCCCGGGACAGGGGTAGAGACCCAGTACTTC.